The present T cell receptor beta chain was sequenced within a study of cytomegalovirus exposure and HLA in healthy donors (dated by TCRdb to between 2016 and 2019). Study-level background: An earlier analysis of roughly 570 of the donors reported about 280 Gb of sequence data and around 110 million unique TCR beta sequences obtained from about 170 million T cells. An early release that covered about 600 HLA-typed donors contained around 330 gigabases of sequencing data and tens of millions of unique TCR sequences. Of the roughly 400 genotyped donors, 65% to 90% were placed in the genetic ancestry cluster associated with self-reported Caucasian donors. The study aimed to test whether cataloging public T cell receptors could reveal signatures of past pathogen exposure. Using immunosequencing, the study profiled T cell repertoires from around 680 subjects and related those repertoires to cytomegalovirus serostatus. A separate validation cohort of over 95 different subjects was used in addition to the roughly 720-subject first cohort. To predict cytomegalovirus infection status, the study brought together high-throughput TCR immunosequencing, statistical association of individual TCRs with disease status, and machine learning. A later analysis re-examined previously published TCR beta repertoires from over 500 donors and added high-resolution HLA genotyping to investigate patterns of TCR occurrence. Rather than drawing on any new phenotypic data, the later analysis identified candidate immune exposures from TCR beta sequences and the way those sequences occurred across donors. An earlier analysis of 500 to 650 of the donors applied high-throughput TCR beta sequencing to assess whether each TCR beta V gene segment acted as functional or pseudogenic. Alongside the repertoire data, information on donor age, sex, ethnicity and CMV serostatus was compiled. A later genetic analysis took genome-wide SNP genotypes for 398 of the 666 donors and used that subset as a discovery cohort. All discovery cohort repertoires had been generated using a single sequencing platform. Class I and class II HLA loci were covered by the typing at four-digit resolution. The number of typed donors differed by locus: about 620-640 for A, B, C, DRB1 and DQB1; approximately 520 for DQA1; 606 for DPA1; and 400 to 480 for DPB1. Because of strong linkage in the cohort, roughly five DR-DQ haplotypes were treated as single units for association and clustering. On average, around 200,000 unique TCR beta nucleotide sequences were sequenced per donor among 398 genotyped donors of the cohort, with roughly 18% of those sequences being non-productive. Results the study describes overall, beyond this receptor: A later genetic analysis reported fewer N-insertions in productive TCRs among donors in an Asian-associated ancestry cluster than the approximately 670-donor mean. Several of the top co-occurrence clusters appeared to be linked to parvovirus B19, influenza, CMV and Epstein-Barr virus, according to a later analysis. A further reported finding was that TCR beta sequences accurately predicted the HLA-A and HLA-B alleles for most subjects in the first cohort. In a later analysis, TCR association rates were found to vary across HLA loci, with the most associated TCRs seen for DRB1 alleles and the fewest for HLA-C alleles. The cohort was sequenced for TCR beta chains only, and without alpha or paired-chain data the features that could be detected were limited. The authors suggested that the approach could potentially be generalized to other disease states and immunological phenotypes. In a later genetic analysis, a missense DCLRE1C variant was associated with V-gene and J-gene trimming of TCR beta chains, and the association was replicated in an independent cohort. The sequencing pipeline was judged likely to have produced a cluster of highly shared sequence variants as a technical artifact. Correlated functional status among segregating V segments might reflect linkage disequilibrium, but an unknown experimental factor could not be ruled out. Most CMV-associated TCR beta chains appeared to be HLA-restricted in a later analysis, and the HLA associations seemed to be driven largely by CMV exposure. While some public TCRs were present in many individuals, most TCR sequences turned up only very rarely across donors. The 87-base-pair reads could not distinguish some IMGT-functional V segments, including TRBV6-2 and TRBV6-3, so those segments were excluded. The only immune exposure information available for the cohort was CMV serostatus. In vitro tests confirmed that a few of the cytomegalovirus-associated TCR beta chains recognize cytomegalovirus antigens. At a false discovery rate of 0.05, a later analysis linked around 17,000 TCR beta sequences to specific HLA alleles. In a later analysis, HLA-associated TCR beta chains were found to be more clonally expanded and to have lower generation probabilities than equally common non-associated chains. Because some donors lacked HLA typing at each locus, the association tests relied only on the typed subset. The classifier was reported to diagnose cytomegalovirus status with high specificity and sensitivity in both the original and validation cohorts. An earlier analysis of around 600 of the donors showed that most TCR beta V segments appeared in productive rearrangements either about 87% or about 30% of the time, which broadly matched IMGT annotations. The study listed 164 TCR beta chains as associated with cytomegalovirus. The presence/absence analyses assumed that sequencing depth was roughly uniform across donors, and that assumption may not be true. Assigning TCR associations to individual alleles was difficult when HLA alleles, especially DR and DQ, strongly co-occurred. Because counts were too low, approximately 15 rarely observed V segments, including chromosome 9 orphons, were excluded from the earlier analysis of several hundred of the donors.

Taken from cysteine to phenylalanine, the CDR3 has 13 residues. Left in the record is the CDR3 DNA by itself, 39 bases read in frame from the first base. The germline V end is reduced by 3 bases and the J end by 7 bases; junction bases left unmatched: 4. For CDR1 and CDR2, the germline V gene lists SNHLY and FYNNEI. Library construction relied on the immunoSEQ multiplex PCR assay. For the multiplex PCR, a mixture combining 60 forward primers for TCR Vbeta segments and 13 reverse primers for TCR Jbeta segments was used. Amplification of the CDR3 region of rearranged TCR beta genes was performed with a multiplex PCR assay on genomic DNA. The Illumina HiSeq System was used to sequence the amplified TCR beta libraries as 87-base-pair reads. As for the authors' bioinformatics: In a later analysis, around 80 million unique TCR beta chains were counted across the roughly 700 repertoires, and approximately 9.9 million of these chains were shared by at least two donors. Raw reads were error-corrected and collapsed into unique sequences with a nearest-neighbor algorithm that merged closely related sequences to remove PCR and sequencing errors. V, D and J gene segments were assigned by aligning CDR3 sequences to IMGT reference sequences. For a sequence to be retained, a match of at least six nucleotides was required to both a V gene segment and a J gene segment. Rearrangements were classified as productive when the CDR3 lacked stop codons and remained in frame with V and J, and all other rearrangements were classified as non-productive. Following IMGT convention, CDR3 was defined as the stretch from the second conserved V-encoded cysteine to the conserved J-encoded phenylalanine. The earlier analysis of some 580 of the donors excluded any sequence lacking an unambiguous match to a single V gene segment. In an earlier analysis of more than 500 of the donors, a V segment was called functional when productive rearrangements were above 56.7%, and segregating when the standard deviation between donors exceeded 5%. A statistical classification framework was developed to diagnose cytomegalovirus status using the catalog of TCR beta chain sequences. A later analysis assigned V and J genes by comparing TCR nucleotide sequences with IMGT/GENE-DB human TR gene sequences. A later analysis assigned CDR3 sequences and most-parsimonious VDJ recombination scenarios with the TCRdist pipeline. In a later analysis, every TCR beta chain was defined by the combination of its CDR3 amino acid sequence and its V-gene family, and reads without a unique V-gene family were dropped. As a way to deal with suspected cross-contamination and a sequencing artifact, a later analysis dropped hundreds of nucleotide sequences that were highly shared and had low generation probability. For each public chain, a later analysis derived a clonal expansion index from normalized ranks of inferred template counts within each repertoire. In a later analysis, generation probabilities were computed with a VDJ recombination model fitted to out-of-frame rearrangements, and the resulting probabilities were checked against IGoR. A later analysis scored TCR-TCR, TCR-HLA and TCR-CMV co-occurrence with hypergeometric tests, applying a repertoire-size bias correction to TCR pairs. In a later analysis, false discovery rates were estimated by permuting HLA or CMV assignments 20 times. In a later analysis, co-occurring TCRs were grouped using DBSCAN, and TCRdist sequence similarity was added for clustering within HLA-allele-positive subsets. Co-occurrence clustering excluded repertoires with fewer than 30,000 or more than 120,000 public chains, plus five with anomalous nucleotide sharing. TCRdb stores this immuneACCESS table with in-frame sequences only. Part of the clones is absent; in the studies checked, under half of the shortfall reflects unresolved V genes, and no reason is known for the rest. V and J calls and clone size are those listed in that table; D and trimming were worked out from the DNA. The sample's own table lists just over 200,000 clones. The ten top clones hold roughly 1.2% of the sample.

The cohort was made up of approximately 700 healthy bone marrow donors. Cohort members were all nominally healthy when sampled, although unrecorded immune exposures were likely present. The donor tested CMV seropositive and was one of the 289 seropositive cohort members. Every donor gave a peripheral blood sample, and the peripheral blood mononuclear cells from that sample were used for TCR beta sequencing. The Qiagen DNeasy Blood Extraction Kit was used to extract genomic DNA from the blood cell samples. Note on this clone: Its binding antigen is unknown.

The sequencing input was PBMCs. The TCR was taken from a girl aged 2-10 years in good health and CMV-seropositive. Recombination linked TRBV2 to TRBJ1-1, and 8 bases in between align with TRBD1. The CDR3 here reads CASSDRGPGEAFF. The nucleotide sequence reads TGTGCCAGCAGTGACAGGGGGCCGGGTGAAGCTTTCTTT.